This T cell receptor (beta chain) was documented in a study of preoperative IRX-2 immunotherapy in early breast cancer. The V and J ends lost 0 bases and 1 base, in that order; junction bases with no gene match: 3. The CDR3 spans 17 residues. Germline V gene sequence: CDR1 MNHGY, CDR2 SAAAGT. Assay: immunoSEQ multiplex PCR; the TCRdb copy retains only in-frame clones and omits some. The sample contains roughly 27,000 clones, about three quarters of which appear only once. Treatment of the sample: preoperative locoregional IRX-2 cytokine immunotherapy. Preoperative locoregional IRX-2 cytokine immunotherapy was tested in the phase Ib source study.

The chain combines TRBV6-8 with TRBJ2-2; 9 bases fit TRBD2. The source is a human donor with breast cancer. Sequences were derived from lymph node tissue, sampled after IRX-2 immunotherapy. CDR3 nucleotide sequence: TGTGCCAGCAGTTACTCGGCTAGCGGGGTGAACACCGGGGAGCTGTTTTTT. This codes for CASSYSASGVNTGELFF.